Sequencing of this T cell receptor (beta chain) was carried out in a study of identical twins. Unique molecular identifiers were in the cDNA, with template-switch universal primer binding. Each CDR3 protein is one row after TCRdb ran MiXCR on the 5' RACE reads. Counted here are a few hundred thousand distinct CDR3 sequences, about a fifth occurring once; the ten biggest clones make up 12%. Trimming took 3 bases from V and 5 from J; bases not matched to a gene: 1. CDR1 is SGHRS and CDR2 is YFSETQ in the germline V gene. The CDR3 extends over 15 amino acids. Sample: naive T cells sorted from blood. V and J are TRBV5-1 and TRBJ1-6; 11 bases fit TRBD1. The clonotype comes from a man between 50 and 59 years old in good health. This chain's CDR3 is CASSWTGGNNSPLHF. CDR3 nucleotide sequence: TGCGCCAGCAGCTGGACAGGGGGCAATAATTCACCCCTCCACTTT.